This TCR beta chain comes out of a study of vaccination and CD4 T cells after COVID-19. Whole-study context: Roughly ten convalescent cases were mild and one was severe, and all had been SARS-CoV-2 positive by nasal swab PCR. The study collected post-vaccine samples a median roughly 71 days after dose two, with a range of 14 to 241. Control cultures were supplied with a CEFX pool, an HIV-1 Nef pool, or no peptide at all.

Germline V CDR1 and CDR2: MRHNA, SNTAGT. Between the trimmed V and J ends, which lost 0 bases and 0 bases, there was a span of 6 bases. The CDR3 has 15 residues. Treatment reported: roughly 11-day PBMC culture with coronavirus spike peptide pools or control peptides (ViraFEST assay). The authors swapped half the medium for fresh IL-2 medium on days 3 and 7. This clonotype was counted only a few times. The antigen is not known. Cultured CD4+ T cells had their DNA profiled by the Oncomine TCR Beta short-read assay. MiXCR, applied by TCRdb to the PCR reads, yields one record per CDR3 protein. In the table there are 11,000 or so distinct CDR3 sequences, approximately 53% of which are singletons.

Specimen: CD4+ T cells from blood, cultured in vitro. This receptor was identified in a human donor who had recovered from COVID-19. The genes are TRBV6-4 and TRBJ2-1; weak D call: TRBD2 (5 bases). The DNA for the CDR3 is TGTGCCAGCAGTGACTCGGCGGGCTCCTACAATGAGCAGTTCTTC. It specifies CASSDSAGSYNEQFF.